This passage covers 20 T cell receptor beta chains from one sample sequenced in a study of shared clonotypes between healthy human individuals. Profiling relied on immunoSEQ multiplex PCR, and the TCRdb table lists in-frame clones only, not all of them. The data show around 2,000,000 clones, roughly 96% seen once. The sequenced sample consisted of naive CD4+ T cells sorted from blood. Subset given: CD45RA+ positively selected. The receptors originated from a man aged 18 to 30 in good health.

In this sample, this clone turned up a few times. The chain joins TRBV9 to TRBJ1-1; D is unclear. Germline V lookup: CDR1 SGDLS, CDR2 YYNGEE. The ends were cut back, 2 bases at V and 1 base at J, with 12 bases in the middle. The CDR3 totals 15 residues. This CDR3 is CASSVDRAANTEAFF. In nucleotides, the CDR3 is TGTGCCAGCAGCGTTGATCGGGCAGCGAACACTGAAGCTTTCTTT. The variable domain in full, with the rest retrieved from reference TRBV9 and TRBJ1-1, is DSGVTQTPKHLITATGQRVTLRCSPRSGDLSVYWYQQSLDQGLQFLIQYYNGEERAKGNILERFSAQQFPDLHSELNLSSLELGDSALYFCASSVDRAANTEAFFGQGTRLTVV.

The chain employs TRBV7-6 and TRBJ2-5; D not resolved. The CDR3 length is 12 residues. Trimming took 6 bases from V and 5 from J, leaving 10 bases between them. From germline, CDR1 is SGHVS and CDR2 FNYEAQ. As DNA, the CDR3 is TGTGCCAGCAGTCTCGAAACCGAGACCCAGTACTTC. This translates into CASSLETETQYF. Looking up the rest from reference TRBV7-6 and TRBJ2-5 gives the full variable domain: GAGVSQSPRYKVTKRGQDVALRCDPISGHVSLYWYRQALGQGPEFLTYFNYEAQQDKSGLPNDRFSAERPEGSISTLTIQRTEQRDSAMYRCASSLETETQYFGPGTRLLVL.

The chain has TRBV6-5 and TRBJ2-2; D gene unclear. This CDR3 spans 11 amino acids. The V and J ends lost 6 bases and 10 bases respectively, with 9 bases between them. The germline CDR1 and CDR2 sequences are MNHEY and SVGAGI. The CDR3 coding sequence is TGTGCCAGCAGCCGCGGTGAGGAGCTGTTTTTT. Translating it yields CASSRGEELFF.

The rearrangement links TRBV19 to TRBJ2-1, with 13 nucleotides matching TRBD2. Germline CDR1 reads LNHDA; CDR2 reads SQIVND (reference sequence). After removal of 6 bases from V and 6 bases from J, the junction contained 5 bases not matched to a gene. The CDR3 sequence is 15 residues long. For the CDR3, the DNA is TGTGCCAGTAGCATACTAGCGGGGGGGCGCAATGAGCAGTTCTTC. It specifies CASSILAGGRNEQFF.

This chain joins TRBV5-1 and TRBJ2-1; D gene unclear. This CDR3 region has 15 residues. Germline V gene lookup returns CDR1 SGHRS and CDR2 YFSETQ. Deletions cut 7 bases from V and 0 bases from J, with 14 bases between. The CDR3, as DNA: TGCGCCAGCGGCGTCGGTGTCGGCTCCTACAATGAGCAGTTCTTC. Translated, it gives CASGVGVGSYNEQFF.

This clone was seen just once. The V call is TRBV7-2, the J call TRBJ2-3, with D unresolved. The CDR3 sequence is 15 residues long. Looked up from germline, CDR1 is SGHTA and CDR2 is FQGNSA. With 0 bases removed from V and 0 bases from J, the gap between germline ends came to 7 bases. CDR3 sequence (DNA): TGTGCCAGCAGCTTAGCTCGATTGAGCACAGATACGCAGTATTTT. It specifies CASSLARLSTDTQYF.

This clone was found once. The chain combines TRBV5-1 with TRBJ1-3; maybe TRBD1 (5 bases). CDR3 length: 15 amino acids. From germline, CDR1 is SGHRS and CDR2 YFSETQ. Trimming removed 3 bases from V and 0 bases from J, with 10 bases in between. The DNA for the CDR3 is TGCGCCAGCAGCTCGGGGGGACTCTCTGGAAACACCATATATTTT. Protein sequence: CASSSGGLSGNTIYF.

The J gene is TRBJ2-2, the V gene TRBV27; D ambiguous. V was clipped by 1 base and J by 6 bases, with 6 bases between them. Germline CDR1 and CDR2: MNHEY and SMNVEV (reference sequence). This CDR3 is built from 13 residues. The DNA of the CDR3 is TGTGCCAGCAGTTTATTCTTGGCCGGGGAGCTGTTTTTT. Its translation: CASSLFLAGELFF.

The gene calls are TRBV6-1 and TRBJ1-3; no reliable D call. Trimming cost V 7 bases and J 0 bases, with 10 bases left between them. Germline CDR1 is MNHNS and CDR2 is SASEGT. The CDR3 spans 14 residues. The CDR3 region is CASIPGYSGNTIYF. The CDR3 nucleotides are TGTGCCAGCATCCCAGGATACTCTGGAAACACCATATATTTT.

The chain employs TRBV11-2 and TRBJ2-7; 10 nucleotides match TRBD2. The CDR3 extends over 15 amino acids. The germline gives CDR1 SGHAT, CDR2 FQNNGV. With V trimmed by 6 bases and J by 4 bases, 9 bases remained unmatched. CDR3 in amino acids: CASRYGTSDTYEQYF. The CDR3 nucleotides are TGTGCCAGCAGATATGGGACTAGCGATACTTACGAGCAGTACTTC.

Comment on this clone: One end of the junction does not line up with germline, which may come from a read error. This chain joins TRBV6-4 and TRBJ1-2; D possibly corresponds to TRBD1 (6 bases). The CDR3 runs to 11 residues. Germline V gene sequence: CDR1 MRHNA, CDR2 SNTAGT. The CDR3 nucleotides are TGTCCGGGGGGGGCTAATTATGGCTACACCTTC. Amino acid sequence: CPGGANYGYTF.

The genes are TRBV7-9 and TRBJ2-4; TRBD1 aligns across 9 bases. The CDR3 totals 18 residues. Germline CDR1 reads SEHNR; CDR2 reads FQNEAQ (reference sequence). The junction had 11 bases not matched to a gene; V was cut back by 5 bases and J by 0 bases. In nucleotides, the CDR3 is TGTGCCAGCAGCACCGGGACAGGGAGAGTCCTAGCCAAAAACATTCAGTACTTC. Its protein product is CASSTGTGRVLAKNIQYF.

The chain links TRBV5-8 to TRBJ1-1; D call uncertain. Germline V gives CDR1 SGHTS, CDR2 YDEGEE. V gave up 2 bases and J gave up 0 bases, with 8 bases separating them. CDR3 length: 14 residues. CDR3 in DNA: TGTGCCAGCAGCTTTGAACACCTGAACACTGAAGCTTTCTTT. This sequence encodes CASSFEHLNTEAFF.

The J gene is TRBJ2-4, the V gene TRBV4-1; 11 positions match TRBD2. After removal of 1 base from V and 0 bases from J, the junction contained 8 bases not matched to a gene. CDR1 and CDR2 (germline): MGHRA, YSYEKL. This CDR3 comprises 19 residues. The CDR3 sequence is CASSQGGSGGGGAKNIQYF. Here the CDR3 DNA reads TGCGCCAGCAGCCAAGGTGGTAGCGGGGGGGGAGGAGCCAAAAACATTCAGTACTTC.

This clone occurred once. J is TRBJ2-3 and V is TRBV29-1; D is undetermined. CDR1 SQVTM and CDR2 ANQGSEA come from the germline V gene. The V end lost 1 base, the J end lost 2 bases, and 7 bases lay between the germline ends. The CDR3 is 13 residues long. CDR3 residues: CSVEAQHTDTQYF. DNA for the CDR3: TGCAGCGTTGAAGCCCAACACACAGATACGCAGTATTTT.

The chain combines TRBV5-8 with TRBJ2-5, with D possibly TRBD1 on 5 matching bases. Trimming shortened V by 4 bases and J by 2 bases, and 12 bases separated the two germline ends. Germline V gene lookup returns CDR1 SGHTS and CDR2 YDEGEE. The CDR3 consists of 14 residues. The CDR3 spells CASSRRDRQETQYF. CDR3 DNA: TGTGCCAGCAGCCGCCGAGACAGACAAGAGACCCAGTACTTC.

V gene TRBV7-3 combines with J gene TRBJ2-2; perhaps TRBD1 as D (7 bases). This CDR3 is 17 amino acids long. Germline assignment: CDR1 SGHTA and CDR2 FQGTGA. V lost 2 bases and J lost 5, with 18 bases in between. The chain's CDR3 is CASSLPGTARGTGELFF. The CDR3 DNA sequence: TGTGCCAGCAGCTTACCCGGGACAGCCCGGGGGACCGGGGAGCTGTTTTTT.

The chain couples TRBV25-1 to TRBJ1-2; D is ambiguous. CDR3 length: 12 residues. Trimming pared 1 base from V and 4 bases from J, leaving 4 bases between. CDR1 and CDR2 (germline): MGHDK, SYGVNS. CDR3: CASSEWGYGYTF. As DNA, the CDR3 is TGTGCCAGCAGTGAATGGGGCTATGGCTACACCTTC.

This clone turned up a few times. The CDR3 bases are TGTGCCAGCAGCCGACTACTTTCACCCCTCCACTTT. Amino acids: CASSRLLSPLHF. V is TRBV28 and J is TRBJ1-6; unclear D gene. The CDR3 is 12 residues long. Germline V gives CDR1 MDHEN, CDR2 SYDVKM. Trimming stripped 6 bases from V and 9 bases from J, with 9 bases between.

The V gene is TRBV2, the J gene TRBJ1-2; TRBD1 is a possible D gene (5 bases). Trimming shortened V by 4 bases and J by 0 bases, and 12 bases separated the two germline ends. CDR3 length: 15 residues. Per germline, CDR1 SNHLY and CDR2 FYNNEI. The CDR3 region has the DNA TGTGCCAGCAGTGTCCGAACAGGAGCTAACTATGGCTACACCTTC. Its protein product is CASSVRTGANYGYTF.